This is a list of T cell receptor beta chains from one sample in a study of blood T cells in healthy people across ages. Each CDR3 protein gets one entry after TCRdb re-called the 5' RACE reads with MiXCR. The table has fewer than 800,000 distinct CDR3 sequences, roughly 21% seen once; the top ten hold under 4%. The specimen sequenced was blood. Receptors originate from a man between 70 and 80 years old in good health. Both conserved end residues are part of each CDR3. A D gene is named only where the DNA matches it firmly. Size is stated for part of the rows, as once, few or many counts, or as a class when the clone is expanded.

V gene: TRBV20-1; J gene: TRBJ1-1; clone size: few; D gene: TRBD1; CDR3 DNA: TGCAGTGCTAGTCGGGTGACAGGGGGCTCGGGAACTGAAGCTTTCTTT; CDR3 protein: CSASRVTGGSGTEAFF
V gene: TRBV5-1; J gene: TRBJ2-7; clone size: -; D gene: -; CDR3 DNA: TGCGCCAGCAGCGAGGGAGAGATCTACGAGCAGTACTTC; CDR3 protein: CASSEGEIYEQYF
V gene: TRBV11-2; J gene: TRBJ1-1; clone size: many; D gene: -; CDR3 DNA: TGTGCCAGCAACTCCGGGGAGCTGCTCATGAACACTGAAGCTTTCTTT; CDR3 protein: CASNSGELLMNTEAFF
V gene: TRBV20-1; J gene: TRBJ1-1; clone size: few; D gene: -; CDR3 DNA: TGCAGTGCTAGAGTGGGGGGAAGGAACACTGAAGCTTTCTTT; CDR3 protein: CSARVGGRNTEAFF
V gene: TRBV5-1; J gene: TRBJ2-1; clone size: -; D gene: TRBD2; CDR3 DNA: TGCACCAGCAGCACATCCGGGACTAGGTACGATGAGCAGTTCTTC; CDR3 protein: CTSSTSGTRYDEQFF
V gene: TRBV30; J gene: TRBJ2-1; clone size: many; D gene: -; CDR3 DNA: TGTGCCTGGAGTGTATGGGAACGCTCCTACAATGAGCAGTTCTTC; CDR3 protein: CAWSVWERSYNEQFF
V gene: TRBV6-6; J gene: TRBJ1-5; clone size: once; D gene: TRBD1; CDR3 DNA: TGTGCCAGGATTACAGGGGCCGGTCAGCCCCAGCATTTT; CDR3 protein: CARITGAGQPQHF
V gene: TRBV7-6; J gene: TRBJ2-1; clone size: few; D gene: TRBD2; CDR3 DNA: TGTGCCAGCAGCCAAGAGCTAGCGGGCGAGCAGTTCTTC; CDR3 protein: CASSQELAGEQFF
V gene: TRBV15; J gene: TRBJ1-4; clone size: -; D gene: -; CDR3 DNA: TGTGCCACCAGCAGAGCCCAGGGCAACGTGGGGGAAAAACTGTTTTTT; CDR3 protein: CATSRAQGNVGEKLFF
V gene: TRBV12-3/TRBV12-4; J gene: TRBJ2-3; clone size: -; D gene: -; CDR3 DNA: TGTGCCAGCAGATATAGCGGAGGCGCAGATGCGCAGTATTTT; CDR3 protein: CASRYSGGADAQYF
V gene: TRBV30; J gene: TRBJ1-4; clone size: few; D gene: -; CDR3 DNA: TGTGCCTGGAGTATGGGGACGGCTGAGGAAAAACTGTTTTTT; CDR3 protein: CAWSMGTAEEKLFF
V gene: TRBV20-1; J gene: TRBJ1-5; clone size: -; D gene: -; CDR3 DNA: TGCAGTGCTAGAGAGTGGGGGGGTAGCAATCAGCCCCAGCATTTT; CDR3 protein: CSAREWGGSNQPQHF
V gene: TRBV12-3/TRBV12-4; J gene: TRBJ2-7; clone size: few; D gene: -; CDR3 DNA: TGTGCCAGCAGTTTATTGGGTGACAAGCAGTACTTC; CDR3 protein: CASSLLGDKQYF
V gene: TRBV3-1; J gene: TRBJ2-5; clone size: few; D gene: -; CDR3 DNA: TGTGCCAGCAGCCAAGATGGAGACAAGCACCAAGAGACCCAGTACTTC; CDR3 protein: CASSQDGDKHQETQYF
V gene: TRBV7-9; J gene: TRBJ1-1; clone size: few; D gene: -; CDR3 DNA: TGTGCCAGCAGACAGACAAGTCCCACTGAAGCTTTCTTT; CDR3 protein: CASRQTSPTEAFF
V gene: TRBV12-3/TRBV12-4; J gene: TRBJ1-3; clone size: many; D gene: -; CDR3 DNA: TGTGCCAGCAGTTGGGGGTTAAAGGGAAACACCATATATTTT; CDR3 protein: CASSWGLKGNTIYF
V gene: TRBV10-3; J gene: TRBJ2-7; clone size: -; D gene: -; CDR3 DNA: TGTGCCATCAGTGAGCCTCCGGGCGACGAGCAGTGCTTC; CDR3 protein: CAISEPPGDEQCF
V gene: TRBV7-9; J gene: TRBJ2-5; clone size: -; D gene: TRBD1; CDR3 DNA: TGTGCCAGCAGCCCTCGGACAGGGGGCGAAGAGCAGTACTTC; CDR3 protein: CASSPRTGGEEQYF
V gene: TRBV5-1; J gene: TRBJ1-4; clone size: -; D gene: -; CDR3 DNA: TGCGCCAGCAGCTTCACACAGGCAACTAATGAAAAACTGTTTTTT; CDR3 protein: CASSFTQATNEKLFF
V gene: TRBV4-1; J gene: TRBJ2-7; clone size: -; D gene: TRBD1; CDR3 DNA: TGCGCCAGCAGCCCCTGGGAGACAGGGGGCTACGAGCAGTACTTC; CDR3 protein: CASSPWETGGYEQYF
V gene: TRBV6-5; J gene: TRBJ2-2; clone size: few; D gene: -; CDR3 DNA: TGTGCCAGCGATTCAGGGACCGGGGAGCTGTTTTTT; CDR3 protein: CASDSGTGELFF
V gene: TRBV12-3/TRBV12-4; J gene: TRBJ2-7; clone size: few; D gene: -; CDR3 DNA: TGTGCCAGCAGTTTCAGGGTCTACGAGCAGTACTTC; CDR3 protein: CASSFRVYEQYF
V gene: TRBV7-9; J gene: TRBJ2-5; clone size: few; D gene: -; CDR3 DNA: TGTGCCAGCAGCTTGAGTACCGGGACTCTAAAGGAGGAGACCCAGTACTTC; CDR3 protein: CASSLSTGTLKEETQYF
V gene: TRBV7-6; J gene: TRBJ1-5; clone size: -; D gene: -; CDR3 DNA: TGTGCCAGCAGCTTAGATGGGGATGGGAATCAGCCCCAGCATTTT; CDR3 protein: CASSLDGDGNQPQHF
V gene: TRBV6-2/TRBV6-3; J gene: TRBJ2-5; clone size: -; D gene: -; CDR3 DNA: TGTGCCGGCAGTGCTCTCTTCCAAGAGACCCAGTACTTC; CDR3 protein: CAGSALFQETQYF
V gene: TRBV5-6; J gene: TRBJ1-1; clone size: -; D gene: TRBD1; CDR3 DNA: TGTGCCAGCATTCGGGGGCAGGGGGCCATCGCTGAAGCTTTCTTT; CDR3 protein: CASIRGQGAIAEAFF
V gene: TRBV7-2; J gene: TRBJ2-7; clone size: many; D gene: TRBD1; CDR3 DNA: TGTGCCAGCAGCTCACCGGACAGGCCAACCCAGTACTTC; CDR3 protein: CASSSPDRPTQYF
V gene: TRBV6-1; J gene: TRBJ2-7; clone size: few; D gene: TRBD2; CDR3 DNA: TGTGCCAGCAGTCCAGTACTAGCGGGAGGGCCCTACGAGCAGTACTTC; CDR3 protein: CASSPVLAGGPYEQYF
V gene: TRBV10-3; J gene: TRBJ2-1; clone size: -; D gene: TRBD2; CDR3 DNA: TGTGCCATCAGTTCTAGCGGGAGTGGGAGGAATGAGCAGTTCTTC; CDR3 protein: CAISSSGSGRNEQFF
V gene: TRBV12-3/TRBV12-4; J gene: TRBJ2-7; clone size: -; D gene: TRBD2; CDR3 DNA: TGTGCCAGCAGTTTAGTTAGCGGGAGATGGAGCGAGCAGTACTTC; CDR3 protein: CASSLVSGRWSEQYF
V gene: TRBV20-1; J gene: TRBJ2-3; clone size: -; D gene: -; CDR3 DNA: TGCAGTGCCACGCGCAAGGGAGTAACAGATACGCAGTATTTT; CDR3 protein: CSATRKGVTDTQYF
V gene: TRBV6-1; J gene: TRBJ2-5; clone size: -; D gene: -; CDR3 DNA: TGTGCCAGCAGTGCAGGACAACTCAACCCGAAGACCCAGTACTTC; CDR3 protein: CASSAGQLNPKTQYF
V gene: TRBV5-1; J gene: TRBJ2-7; clone size: few; D gene: -; CDR3 DNA: TGCGCCAGCAGGGACGGGAGCGGTATCGACGAGCAGTACTTC; CDR3 protein: CASRDGSGIDEQYF